The 32 T cell receptor beta chains listed next were all sequenced from one sample in a study of T cells in Graves' hyperthyroidism and ophthalmopathy. TCR beta CDR3 sequences were amplified from RNA transcripts. During a first-round RT-PCR of the TCR CDR3, the HTBI primer set was used. In TCRdb, the multiplex PCR reads were re-called with MiXCR into one record per CDR3 protein. The sample consists of around 600,000 distinct CDR3 sequences, roughly 14% of them appearing once. The sequenced sample consisted of blood. All receptors derive from a woman between 50 and 59 years old with Graves' ophthalmopathy.

This clonotype turned up a few times. J is TRBJ1-5 and V is TRBV10-3; D not resolved. Trimming removed 3 bases at V and 0 bases at J, with 6 bases between. Looked up from germline, CDR1 is ENHRY and CDR2 is SYGVKD. The CDR3 loop spans 14 amino acids. CDR3 sequence: CAISDTLSNQPQHF. CDR3 bases: TGTGCCATCAGTGACACCCTTAGCAATCAGCCCCAGCATTTT.

The sample holds many counts of this clonotype. The V and J genes are TRBV20-1 and TRBJ2-1, with 9 bases that match TRBD2. The V segment lost 1 base and the J segment 5 bases; nucleotides outside the gene matches: 9. The CDR3 totals 16 residues. Looked up from germline, CDR1 is DFQATT and CDR2 is SNEGSKA (reference sequence). CDR3 amino acids: CSARGWGLAVDNEQFF. The CDR3 nucleotides read TGCAGTGCTAGAGGTTGGGGACTAGCAGTCGACAATGAGCAGTTCTTC.

This clonotype was detected many times. The chain links TRBV20-1 to TRBJ1-1; 7 bases fit TRBD1. The CDR3 spans 16 residues. The V and J ends lost 0 bases and 0 bases, in that order; junction bases with no gene match: 7. Germline CDR1 is DFQATT and CDR2 is SNEGSKA (reference sequence). The CDR3 is CSAREQGTHLNTEAFF. Written as DNA, the CDR3 is TGCAGTGCTAGAGAACAGGGGACCCACCTGAACACTGAAGCTTTCTTT.

This clonotype was found many times. The rearrangement uses TRBV28 and TRBJ2-7; D is unresolved. V shed 4 bases and J shed 1 base, with 8 bases lying between them. The V gene's germline CDR1 is MDHEN and CDR2 SYDVKM. The CDR3 sequence is 13 residues long. The CDR3 DNA is TGTGCCAGCAGTTCCCTAGTTTCCTACGAGCAGTACTTC. Protein sequence: CASSSLVSYEQYF.

This clonotype was seen many times. The chain uses TRBV7-2 and TRBJ2-1; D may be TRBD2 (5 bases). V was pared by 4 bases and J by 5 bases, with 18 bases between. The CDR3 is 16 residues long. CDR1 and CDR2 from the germline V gene are SGHTA and FQGNSA. Written as DNA, the CDR3 is TGTGCCAGCAGCTGGCCCGGGGTATTCCCCCACAATGAGCAGTTCTTC. Translation gives CASSWPGVFPHNEQFF.

This clonotype was detected many times. This chain uses TRBV12-3 or TRBV12-4 with TRBJ1-2; 7 nucleotides match TRBD1. V shed 2 bases and J 8 bases; nucleotides not matched to a gene: 5. The CDR3 extends over 13 amino acids. The CDR3 DNA sequence: TGTGCCAGCAGTTTAATTAACAGGGGCGGCTACACCTTC. Translating gives CASSLINRGGYTF.

The table lists this clonotype with many counts. The chain combines TRBV7-2 with TRBJ1-2, with 7 nucleotides matching TRBD1. J lost 4 bases, V lost 5 bases, and 4 bases had no gene match. Germline V gene lookup returns CDR1 SGHTA and CDR2 FQGNSA. The CDR3 has 13 residues. The CDR3 protein is CASSDRQGYGYTF. The CDR3 coding sequence is TGTGCCAGCAGCGACCGACAGGGCTATGGCTACACCTTC.

This clonotype has at least ten counts. This rearrangement joins TRBV20-1 to TRBJ2-7; 12 bases agree with TRBD2. The CDR3 is 16 amino acids. V was clipped by 6 bases and J by 4 bases; unmatched bases: 13. Germline CDR1 is DFQATT and CDR2 is SNEGSKA (reference sequence). The DNA of the CDR3 is TGCAGTGCCAGCATGACTAGCGGGAGAACGGTGTACGAGCAGTACTTC. Translated: CSASMTSGRTVYEQYF.

This clonotype showed up many times. This sequence joins TRBV29-1 and TRBJ2-1; TRBD2 might be the D (5 bases). From germline, CDR1 is SQVTM and CDR2 ANQGSEA. CDR3 size: 16 residues. The V and J ends lost 8 bases and 1 base respectively, with 21 bases between them. This CDR3 is CSSTTGMDPSYNEQFF. In nucleotides, the CDR3 is TGCAGCTCCACGACGGGGATGGACCCATCCTACAATGAGCAGTTCTTC.

This clonotype showed up many times. This sequence joins TRBV11-3 and TRBJ1-5, with D possibly TRBD1 on 6 matching bases. V lost 1 base, J lost 0 bases, and 13 bases lay in between. Germline V lookup: CDR1 SGHNT, CDR2 YENEEA. The CDR3 covers 17 residues. DNA of the CDR3: TGTGCCAGCAGCTTAGTATCGTCAGGGGCTAGCAATCAGCCCCAGCATTTT. The encoded protein is CASSLVSSGASNQPQHF. The full variable domain, rest sourced from reference TRBV11-3 and TRBJ1-5, is EAGVVQSPRYKIIEKKQPVAFWCNPISGHNTLYWYLQNLGQGPELLIRYENEEAVDDSQLPKDRFSAERLKGVDSTLKIQPAELGDSAVYLCASSLVSSGASNQPQHFGDGTRLSIL.

The table lists this clonotype with many counts. The rearrangement uses TRBV30 and TRBJ1-1, with 7 bases aligning to TRBD1. Germline lookup yields CDR1 GTSNPN and CDR2 SVGIG (reference sequence). This CDR3 has 12 amino acids. The trim removed 7 bases at V and 3 bases at J, leaving 5 bases unmatched. CDR3 in amino acids: CALYTGDTEAFF. Written as DNA, the CDR3 is TGTGCCTTATACACAGGGGACACTGAAGCTTTCTTT. Full variable domain (outside the CDR3, taken from reference TRBV30 and TRBJ1-1): SQTIHQWPATLVQPVGSPLSLECTVEGTSNPNLYWYRQAAGRGLQLLFYSVGIGQISSEVPQNLSASRPQDRQFILSSKKLLLSDSGFYLCALYTGDTEAFFGQGTRLTVV.

This clonotype was counted a few times. Relative to the germline gene, one junction end is altered; a read error may explain this. The chain is built from TRBV5-1 and TRBJ2-5; TRBD2 aligns across 13 bases. This CDR3 has 14 amino acids. Per the germline V gene, CDR1 is SGHRS and CDR2 is YFSETQ. CDR3 nucleotides: TGCGCCAGCAGCTTGGATGGGACTAGCGGGATCAAGCACTTC. Its protein is CASSLDGTSGIKHF.

This clonotype occurred many times. CDR3 bases: TGTGCCAGCAGCCAAGCGGCCACAAACACTGAAGCTTTCTTT. This sequence encodes CASSQAATNTEAFF. The chain uses TRBV7-8 and TRBJ1-1; no definite D call. Trimming removed 5 bases from V and 2 bases from J, with 12 bases in between. This CDR3 spans 14 amino acids. Germline V CDR1 and CDR2: SGHVS, FQNEAQ.

This clonotype occurred a few times. The CDR3 DNA follows: TGTGCCAGCAGCCAAAACCCAAGGAACACTGAAGCTTTCTTT. Protein product: CASSQNPRNTEAFF. The chain has TRBV14 and TRBJ1-1, with D hard to call. Germline V lookup: CDR1 SGHDN, CDR2 FVKESK. With 2 bases removed from V and 1 base from J, the gap between germline ends came to 8 bases. The CDR3 consists of 14 residues.

Regarding this clonotype: Being one base from a much bigger clone, this may be a read error. This sequence joins TRBV7-9 and TRBJ1-1; no definite D call. Germline V CDR1 and CDR2: SEHNR, FQNEAQ (reference sequence). There are 11 residues in the CDR3. Trimming removed 2 bases at V and 6 bases at J, with 4 bases between. The chain's CDR3 is CASSLMAEAFF. CDR3 DNA sequence: TGTGCCAGCAGCTTAATGGCTGAAGCTTTCTTT.

The chain couples TRBV6-1 to TRBJ2-1; D is uncertain. With 7 bases removed from V and 9 bases from J, the gap between germline ends came to 13 bases. The length of the CDR3 is 12 residues. Germline CDR1 MNHNS, CDR2 SASEGT. CDR3 sequence reads: CASILPGREQFF. CDR3 DNA: TGTGCCAGCATTCTCCCGGGCCGTGAGCAGTTCTTC.

This clonotype was observed a few times. J is TRBJ2-7 and V is TRBV6-5, with 14 bases aligning to TRBD2. CDR1 is MNHEY, CDR2 SVGAGI, per germline. J was trimmed by 4 bases and V by 2 bases; bases with no gene match: 7. The CDR3 is 17 residues long. The CDR3 sequence: CASSYKGLAGAQYEQYF. CDR3 bases: TGTGCCAGCAGTTACAAGGGACTAGCGGGAGCCCAATACGAGCAGTACTTC.

There are a few counts of this clonotype. This chain uses TRBV20-1 with TRBJ2-2, with 9 bases identical to TRBD1. Germline assignment: CDR1 DFQATT and CDR2 SNEGSKA (reference sequence). J lost 4 bases, V lost 5 bases, and 5 bases had no gene match. CDR3 length: 14 amino acids. The CDR3 region has the DNA TGCAGTGCTGTGGACAGGGGAGCCACCGGGGAGCTGTTTTTT. Translation: CSAVDRGATGELFF.

With regard to this clonotype: A much more abundant neighbour one base away suggests this may be a read error. The genes are TRBV6-4 and TRBJ2-7; 9 bases are a match to TRBD1. Germline V CDR1 and CDR2: MRHNA, SNTAGT. The CDR3 has 16 residues. CDR3 bases: TGTGCCAGCAGTGACCCGGCACAGGGGGCTAGCTACGAGCAGTGCTTC. Translated, it gives CASSDPAQGASYEQCF.

The CDR3 DNA sequence: TGTGCCAGCAGCGTAGGACCCATGGCCACAGATACGCAGTATTTT. This translates into CASSVGPMATDTQYF. The chain links TRBV9 to TRBJ2-3, with unresolved D. From germline, CDR1 is SGDLS and CDR2 YYNGEE. Trimming took off 0 bases at V and 2 bases at J, with 10 bases between the two ends. The CDR3 extends over 15 amino acids.

At least ten counts were recorded for this clonotype. The chain couples TRBV7-8 to TRBJ2-7, with a tentative D call TRBD2 (5 bases). CDR1 and CDR2 from the germline V gene are SGHVS and FQNEAQ. The CDR3 consists of 19 residues. Trimming stripped 6 bases from V and 3 bases from J, with 30 bases between. The CDR3 sequence is CASRQPPESPGAELYEQYF. CDR3 sequence (DNA): TGTGCCAGCAGACAACCTCCGGAGTCACCAGGAGCGGAGCTCTACGAGCAGTACTTC.

The chain has TRBV20-1 and TRBJ2-7, with 8 bases aligning to TRBD2. The CDR3 consists of 14 residues. Germline V gives CDR1 DFQATT, CDR2 SNEGSKA (reference sequence). V gave up 2 bases and J gave up 2 bases; unmatched junction bases: 5. In DNA, the CDR3 is TGCAGTGCTAGATTCACTAGCGGTACCTACGAGCAGTACTTC. Protein product: CSARFTSGTYEQYF.

This clonotype has a single count. The chain recombines TRBV2 with TRBJ2-1; TRBD2 is a possible D gene (5 bases). The CDR3 is 15 amino acids. Germline CDR1 SNHLY, CDR2 FYNNEI. V was clipped by 1 base and J by 10 bases, with 17 bases between them. Written as DNA, the CDR3 is TGTGCCAGCAGTGAAGTGTGGACTCGGAATGAGGAGCAGTTCTTC. This encodes CASSEVWTRNEEQFF.

This clonotype was recorded many times. The chain recombines TRBV3-1 with TRBJ2-5; 8 nucleotides align to TRBD1. With 4 bases clipped from V and 5 bases from J, the junction kept 9 bases outside the gene matches. Germline assignment: CDR1 LGHDT and CDR2 YNNKEL (reference sequence). This CDR3 has 15 residues. The CDR3 region is CASSRGQVVGETQYF. For the CDR3, the DNA is TGTGCCAGCAGCCGGGGACAGGTCGTTGGGGAGACCCAGTACTTC.

The rearrangement links TRBV6-1 to TRBJ2-3; 8 bases are a match to TRBD2. CDR3 length equals 15 residues. V trimming: 7 bases; J trimming: 2 bases; junction bases outside the gene matches: 8. CDR1 is MNHNS, CDR2 SASEGT, per germline. The CDR3 DNA sequence: TGTGCCAGCAAAAGAGCGGGAGCCGTCACAGATACGCAGTATTTT. As protein: CASKRAGAVTDTQYF.

The chain joins TRBV6-2 or TRBV6-3 to TRBJ1-4, with D perhaps matching TRBD1 (5 bases). Per the germline V gene, CDR1 is MNHEY and CDR2 is SVGEGT. V lost 7 bases and J 4 bases, leaving 13 bases between the germline ends. This CDR3 is 14 amino acids long. The DNA of the CDR3 is TGTGCCAGCAAGAGAGGGGCTGGTAATGAAAAACTGTTTTTT. This translates into CASKRGAGNEKLFF.

This clonotype was counted many times. The genes are TRBV20-1 and TRBJ2-3; 7 bases are shared with TRBD1. With V trimmed by 6 bases and J by 1 base, 10 bases remained unmatched. Germline lookup yields CDR1 DFQATT and CDR2 SNEGSKA (reference sequence). The CDR3 has 15 residues. The CDR3 DNA sequence: TGCAGTGCCGAACACACAGGGGTTGGCACAGATACGCAGTATTTT. It specifies CSAEHTGVGTDTQYF.

V usage is TRBV7-2 and J usage is TRBJ2-7, with unresolved D. The germline V gene has CDR1 SGHTA and CDR2 FQGNSA. V was cut by 1 base and J by 0 bases, with 10 bases left in between. This CDR3 is 15 amino acids long. CDR3 protein: CASSLGARGSYEQYF. CDR3 sequence (DNA): TGTGCCAGCAGCTTAGGTGCCCGCGGCTCCTACGAGCAGTACTTC.

About this clonotype itself: A much larger clonotype is one base distant, so this may be a read error. The CDR3 DNA follows: TGTGCCAGCAGTTACTCGAGGTCTAACTGGGGTGAGCAGTTCTTC. It encodes CASSYSRSNWGEQFF. The chain carries TRBV6-2 or TRBV6-3 and TRBJ2-1; D remains unclear. Germline CDR1 and CDR2: MNHEY and SVGEGT. The CDR3 is 15 residues long. Trimming shortened V by 0 bases and J by 9 bases, and 15 bases separated the two germline ends.

The chain links TRBV19 to TRBJ2-3; perhaps D is TRBD1 or TRBD2 (5 bases each). V was trimmed by 4 bases and J by 5 bases, leaving 19 bases between them. CDR1 and CDR2 from the germline V gene are LNHDA and SQIVND (reference sequence). The CDR3 has 16 residues. CDR3 sequence reads: CASSTPRELGGDTQYF. The CDR3 region has the DNA TGTGCCAGTAGTACCCCCCGTGAACTTGGGGGAGATACGCAGTATTTT.

This clonotype was observed a handful of times. The junction shows a germline mismatch at one end, possibly a read error. V gene TRBV4-1 combines with J gene TRBJ1-1, with D perhaps matching TRBD1 (5 bases). The germline V gene has CDR1 MGHRA and CDR2 YSYEKL. The CDR3 runs 16 residues. The CDR3 nucleotides read TGCGCCAGCAGCCCCGTGACGCAGGGAGGGAACACTAAAGCTTTCTTT. Translation gives CASSPVTQGGNTKAFF.

This chain's CDR3 is CASSSPLEQFF. The CDR3, as DNA: TGTGCCAGCAGCTCGCCCCTTGAGCAGTTCTTC. V gene TRBV5-4 combines with J gene TRBJ2-1; no definite D call. Trimming stripped 3 bases from V and 9 bases from J, with 7 bases between. CDR1 and CDR2 from the germline V gene are SGHNT and YYREEE (reference sequence). This CDR3 is 11 amino acids long.